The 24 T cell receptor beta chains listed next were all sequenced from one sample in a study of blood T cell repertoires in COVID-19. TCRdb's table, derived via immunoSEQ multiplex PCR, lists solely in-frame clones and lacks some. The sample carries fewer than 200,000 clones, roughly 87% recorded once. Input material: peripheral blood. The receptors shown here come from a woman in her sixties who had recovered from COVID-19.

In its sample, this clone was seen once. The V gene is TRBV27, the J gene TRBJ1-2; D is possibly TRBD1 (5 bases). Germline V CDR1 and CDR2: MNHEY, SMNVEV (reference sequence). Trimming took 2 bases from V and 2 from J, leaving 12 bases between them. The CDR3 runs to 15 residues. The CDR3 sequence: CASSLKDTTNYGYTF. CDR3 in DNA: TGTGCCAGCAGTTTAAAGGACACAACGAACTATGGCTACACCTTC.

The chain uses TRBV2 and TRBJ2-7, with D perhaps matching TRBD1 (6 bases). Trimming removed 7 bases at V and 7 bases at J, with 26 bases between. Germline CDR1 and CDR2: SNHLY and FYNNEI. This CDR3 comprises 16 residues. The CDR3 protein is CASKSWTVGNPNEQYF. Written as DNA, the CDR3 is TGTGCCAGCAAGAGCTGGACAGTGGGGAACCCTAATGAGCAGTACTTC.

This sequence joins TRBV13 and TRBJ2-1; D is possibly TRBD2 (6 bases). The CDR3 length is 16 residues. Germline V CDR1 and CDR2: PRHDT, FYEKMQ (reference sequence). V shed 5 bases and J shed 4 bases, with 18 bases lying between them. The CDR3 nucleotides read TGTGCCAGCAGCCAAATGTTCGGGACTTCGTACAATGAGCAGTTCTTC. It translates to CASSQMFGTSYNEQFF.

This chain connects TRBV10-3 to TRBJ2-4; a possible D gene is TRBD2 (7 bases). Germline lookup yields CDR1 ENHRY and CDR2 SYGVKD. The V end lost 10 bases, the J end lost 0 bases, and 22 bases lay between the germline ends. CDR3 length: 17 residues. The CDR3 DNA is TGTGCCACAGGGACACAAGTCAGCGGGACAGCCAAAAACATTCAGTACTTC. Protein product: CATGTQVSGTAKNIQYF.

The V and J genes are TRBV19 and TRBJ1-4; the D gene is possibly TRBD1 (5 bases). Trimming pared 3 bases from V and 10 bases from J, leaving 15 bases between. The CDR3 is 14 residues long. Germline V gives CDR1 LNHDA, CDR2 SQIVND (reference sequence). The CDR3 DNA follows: TGTGCCAGTAGTATGGGGGGTCGGGGCGGAAAACTGTTTTTT. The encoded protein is CASSMGGRGGKLFF.

The CDR3 loop is CASRPDRVAEAFF. The DNA of the CDR3 is TGCGCCAGCAGACCTGACAGGGTGGCTGAAGCTTTCTTT. The chain joins TRBV5-1 to TRBJ1-1; TRBD1 matches at 7 bases. Germline CDR1 SGHRS, CDR2 YFSETQ. V lost 5 bases and J lost 6; bases outside the gene matches: 7. The CDR3 is 13 residues long.

CDR3 sequence: CASGRTGGRGNSNQPQHF. CDR3 in DNA: TGTGCCAGCGGACGGACGGGGGGGCGGGGAAACAGCAATCAGCCCCAGCATTTT. V is TRBV27 and J is TRBJ1-5; tentatively, D is TRBD1 (6 bases). The V end lost 8 bases, the J end lost 1 base, and 24 bases lay between the germline ends. This CDR3 comprises 18 residues. Germline lookup yields CDR1 MNHEY and CDR2 SMNVEV (reference sequence).

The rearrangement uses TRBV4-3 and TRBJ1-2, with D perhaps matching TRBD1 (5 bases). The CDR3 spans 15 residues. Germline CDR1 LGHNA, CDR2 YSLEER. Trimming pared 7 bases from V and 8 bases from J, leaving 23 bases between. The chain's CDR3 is CASKSAGDGASGYTF. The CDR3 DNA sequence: TGCGCCAGCAAAAGTGCGGGGGACGGCGCCTCCGGCTACACCTTC.

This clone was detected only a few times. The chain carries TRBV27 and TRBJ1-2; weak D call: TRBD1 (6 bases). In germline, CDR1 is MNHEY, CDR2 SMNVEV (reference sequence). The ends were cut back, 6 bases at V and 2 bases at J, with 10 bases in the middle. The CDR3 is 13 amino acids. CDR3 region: CASSLTGNYGYTF. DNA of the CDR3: TGTGCCAGCAGCCTCACAGGGAACTATGGCTACACCTTC.

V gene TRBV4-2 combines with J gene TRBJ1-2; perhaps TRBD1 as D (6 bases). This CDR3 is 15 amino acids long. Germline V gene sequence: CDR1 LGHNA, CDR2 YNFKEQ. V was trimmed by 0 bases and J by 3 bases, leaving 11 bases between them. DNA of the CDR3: TGTGCCAGCAGCCAAGATTACCCAGGGGACTATGGCTACACCTTC. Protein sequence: CASSQDYPGDYGYTF.

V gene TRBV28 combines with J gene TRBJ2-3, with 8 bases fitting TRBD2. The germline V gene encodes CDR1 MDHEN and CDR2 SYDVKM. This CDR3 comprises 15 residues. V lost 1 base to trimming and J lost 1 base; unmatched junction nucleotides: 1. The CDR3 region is CASSLSAGGTDTQYF. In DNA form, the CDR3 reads TGTGCCAGCAGTTTATCAGCGGGGGGCACAGATACGCAGTATTTT.

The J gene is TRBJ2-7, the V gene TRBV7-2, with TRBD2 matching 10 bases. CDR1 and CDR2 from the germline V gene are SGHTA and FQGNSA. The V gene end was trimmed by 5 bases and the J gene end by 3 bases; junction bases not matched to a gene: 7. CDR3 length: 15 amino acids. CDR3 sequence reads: CASSISASGGYEQYF. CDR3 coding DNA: TGTGCCAGCAGCATTTCCGCTAGCGGGGGCTACGAGCAGTACTTC.

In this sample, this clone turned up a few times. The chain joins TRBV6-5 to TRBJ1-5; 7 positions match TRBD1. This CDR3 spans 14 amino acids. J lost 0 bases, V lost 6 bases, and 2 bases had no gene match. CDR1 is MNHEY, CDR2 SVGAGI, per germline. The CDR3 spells CASRGQNSNQPQHF. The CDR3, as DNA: TGTGCCAGCAGGGGACAGAATAGCAATCAGCCCCAGCATTTT.

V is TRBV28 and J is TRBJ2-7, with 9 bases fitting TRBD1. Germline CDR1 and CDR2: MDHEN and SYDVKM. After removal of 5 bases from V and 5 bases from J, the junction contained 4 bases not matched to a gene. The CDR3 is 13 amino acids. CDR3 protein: CASSQQGANEQYF. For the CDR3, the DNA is TGTGCCAGCAGTCAACAGGGGGCCAACGAGCAGTACTTC.

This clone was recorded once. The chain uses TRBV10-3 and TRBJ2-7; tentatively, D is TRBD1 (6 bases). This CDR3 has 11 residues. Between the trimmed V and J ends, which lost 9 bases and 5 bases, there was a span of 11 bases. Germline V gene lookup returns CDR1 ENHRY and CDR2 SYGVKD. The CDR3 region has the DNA TGTGCCATAACGGACAGCGACGAGCAGTACTTC. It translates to CAITDSDEQYF.

This CDR3 is CASRKHYAETQYF. The CDR3 DNA reads as TGTGCCAGCAGAAAGCACTATGCGGAGACCCAGTACTTC. J is TRBJ2-5 and V is TRBV21-1; TRBD2 is the table's D call and was not checked against the DNA. TRBV21-1 is annotated as a pseudogene. The CDR3 contains 13 residues.

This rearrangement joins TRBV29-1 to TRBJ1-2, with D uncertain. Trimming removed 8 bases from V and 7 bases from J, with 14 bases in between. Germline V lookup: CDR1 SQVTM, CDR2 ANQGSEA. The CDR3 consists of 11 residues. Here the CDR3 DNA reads TGCAGCTCGCGGGAGGGTAGTGGCTACACCTTC. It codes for CSSREGSGYTF.

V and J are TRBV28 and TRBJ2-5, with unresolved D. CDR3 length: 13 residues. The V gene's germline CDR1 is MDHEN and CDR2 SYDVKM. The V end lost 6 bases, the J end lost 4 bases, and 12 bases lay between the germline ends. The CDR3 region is CASRSPSRETQYF. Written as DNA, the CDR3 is TGTGCCAGCAGGTCCCCGAGCCGAGAGACCCAGTACTTC.

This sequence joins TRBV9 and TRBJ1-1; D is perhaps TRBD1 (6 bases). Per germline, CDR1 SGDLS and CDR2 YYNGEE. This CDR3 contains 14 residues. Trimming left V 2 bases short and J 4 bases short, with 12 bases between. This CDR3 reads CASSVSGASTEAFF. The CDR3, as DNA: TGTGCCAGCAGCGTCTCAGGGGCATCCACTGAAGCTTTCTTT.

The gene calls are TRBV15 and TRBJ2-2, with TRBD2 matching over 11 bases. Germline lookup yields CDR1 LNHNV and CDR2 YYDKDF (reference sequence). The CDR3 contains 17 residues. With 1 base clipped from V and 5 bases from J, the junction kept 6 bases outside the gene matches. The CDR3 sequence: CATSRGLAGLETGELFF. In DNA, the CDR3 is TGTGCCACCAGCAGAGGACTAGCGGGGTTGGAAACCGGGGAGCTGTTTTTT.

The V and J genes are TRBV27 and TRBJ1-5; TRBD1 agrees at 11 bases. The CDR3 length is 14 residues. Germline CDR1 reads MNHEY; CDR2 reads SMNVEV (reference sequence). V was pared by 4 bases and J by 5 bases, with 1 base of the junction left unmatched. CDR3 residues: CASSWTGGDQPQHF. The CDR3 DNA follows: TGTGCCAGCAGTTGGACAGGGGGCGATCAGCCCCAGCATTTT.

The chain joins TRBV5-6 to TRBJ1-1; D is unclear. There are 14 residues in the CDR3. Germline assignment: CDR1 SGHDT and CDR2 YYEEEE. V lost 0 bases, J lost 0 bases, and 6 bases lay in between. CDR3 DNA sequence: TGTGCCAGCAGCTTGGGACTGATGAACACTGAAGCTTTCTTT. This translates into CASSLGLMNTEAFF.

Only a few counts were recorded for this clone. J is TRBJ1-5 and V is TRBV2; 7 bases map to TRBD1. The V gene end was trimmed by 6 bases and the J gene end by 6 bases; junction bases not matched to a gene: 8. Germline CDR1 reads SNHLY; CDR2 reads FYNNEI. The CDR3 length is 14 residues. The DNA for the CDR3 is TGTGCCAGCAGGGGGACAGCTTCGGGTCAGCCCCAGCATTTT. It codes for CASRGTASGQPQHF.

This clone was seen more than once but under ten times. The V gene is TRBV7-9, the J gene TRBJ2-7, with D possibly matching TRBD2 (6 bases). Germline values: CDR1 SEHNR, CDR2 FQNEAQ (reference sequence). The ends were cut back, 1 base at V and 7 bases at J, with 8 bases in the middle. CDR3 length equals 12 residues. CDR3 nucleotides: TGTGCCAGCAGCTTAGGGGGGGTTGAGCAGTACTTC. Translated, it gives CASSLGGVEQYF. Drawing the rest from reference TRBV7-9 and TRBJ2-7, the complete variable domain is DTGVSQNPRHKITKRGQNVTFRCDPISEHNRLYWYRQTLGQGPEFLTYFQNEAQLEKSRLLSDRFSAERPKGSFSTLEIQRTEQGDSAMYLCASSLGGVEQYFGPGTRLTVT.